Included here is one T cell receptor beta chain sequence, with context. Antigen: not known. The data originate from a study of CXCR3-negative and CXCR3-positive naive CD8 T cells. Regarding the study as a whole: For memory CD8+ cells diversity was much lower, but both naive subsets had comparably high diversity.

UMI-labeled 5' RACE yielded the TRB cDNA libraries. TCRdb reprocessed the 5' RACE reads, with one entry per CDR3 protein and no DNA. Listed are more than 50,000 distinct CDR3 sequences; roughly 1.6% falls within the top ten. Germline V lookup: CDR1 SQVTM, CDR2 ANQGSEA. The CDR3 length is 12 residues. Naive CD8+ T cells were CD45RO-CCR7+CD27+CD95-. The sequence came from a human donor in good health. Some clones in this sample may be carry-over from other donors' samples. The J gene is TRBJ1-2, the V gene TRBV29-1; TCRdb lists TRBD1, though no DNA is available to test this call. The sample was naive CXCR3- CD8+ T cells from blood. Subset reported: CD45RO-CCR7+CD27+CD95- naive CD8+ T cells lacking CXCR3 (TNR3-). The CDR3 reads CSVPGSDYGYTF.